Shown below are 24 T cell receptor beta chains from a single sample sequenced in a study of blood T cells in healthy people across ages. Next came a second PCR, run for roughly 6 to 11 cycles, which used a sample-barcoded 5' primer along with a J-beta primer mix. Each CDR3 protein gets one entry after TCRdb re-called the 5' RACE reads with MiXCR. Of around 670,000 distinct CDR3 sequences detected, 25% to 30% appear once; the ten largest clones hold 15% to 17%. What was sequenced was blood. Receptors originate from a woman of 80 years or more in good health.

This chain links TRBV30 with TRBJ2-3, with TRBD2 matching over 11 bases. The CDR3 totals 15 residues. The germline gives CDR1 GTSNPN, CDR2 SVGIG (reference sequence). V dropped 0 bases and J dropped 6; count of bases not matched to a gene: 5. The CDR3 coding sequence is TGTGCCTGGAGTGTAGATAGCGGGGGGGCGGATACGCAGTATTTT. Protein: CAWSVDSGGADTQYF.

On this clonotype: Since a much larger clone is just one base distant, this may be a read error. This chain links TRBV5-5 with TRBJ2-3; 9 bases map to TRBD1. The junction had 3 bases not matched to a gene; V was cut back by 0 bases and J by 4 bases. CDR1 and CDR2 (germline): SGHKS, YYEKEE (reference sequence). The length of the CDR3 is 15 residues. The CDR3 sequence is CASSLEGDRADTQYF. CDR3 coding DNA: TGTGCCAGCAGCTTGGAAGGGGACAGGGCAGATACGCAGTATTTT.

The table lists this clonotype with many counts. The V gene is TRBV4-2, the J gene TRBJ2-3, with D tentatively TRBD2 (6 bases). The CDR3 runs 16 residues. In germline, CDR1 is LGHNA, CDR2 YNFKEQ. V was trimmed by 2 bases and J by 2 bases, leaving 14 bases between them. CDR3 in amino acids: CASSQPPGLHTDTQYF. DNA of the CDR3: TGTGCCAGCAGCCAACCTCCGGGACTTCACACAGATACGCAGTATTTT.

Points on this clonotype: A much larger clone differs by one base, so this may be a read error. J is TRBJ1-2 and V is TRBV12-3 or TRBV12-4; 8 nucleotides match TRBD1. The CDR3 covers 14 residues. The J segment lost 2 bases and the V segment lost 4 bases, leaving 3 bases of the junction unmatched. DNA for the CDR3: TGTGCCAGCAGTTGGAGGACAGGGAACTATGGCTACACCTTC. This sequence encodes CASSWRTGNYGYTF.

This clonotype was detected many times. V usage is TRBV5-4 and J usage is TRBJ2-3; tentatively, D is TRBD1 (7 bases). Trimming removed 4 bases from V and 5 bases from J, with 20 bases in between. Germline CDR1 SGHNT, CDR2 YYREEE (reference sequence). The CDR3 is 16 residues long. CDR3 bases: TGTGCCAGCAGCCCGAATCGACAGGGAGGTGGAGATACGCAGTATTTT. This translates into CASSPNRQGGGDTQYF.

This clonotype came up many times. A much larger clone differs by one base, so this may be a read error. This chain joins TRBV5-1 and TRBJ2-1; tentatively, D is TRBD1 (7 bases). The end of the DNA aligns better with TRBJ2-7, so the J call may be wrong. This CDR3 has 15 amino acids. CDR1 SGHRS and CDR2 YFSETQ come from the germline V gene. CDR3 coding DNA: TGCGCCAGCAGCATTGGCAGGGGGGCCTACAATGAGCAGTACTTC. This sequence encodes CASSIGRGAYNEQYF.

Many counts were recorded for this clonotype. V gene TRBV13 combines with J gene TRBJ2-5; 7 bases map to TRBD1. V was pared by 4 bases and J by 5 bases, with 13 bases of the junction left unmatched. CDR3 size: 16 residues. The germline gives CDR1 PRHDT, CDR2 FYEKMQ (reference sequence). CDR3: CASSSDFRGNKETQYF. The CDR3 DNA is TGTGCCAGCAGCTCGGATTTCAGGGGGAATAAGGAGACCCAGTACTTC.

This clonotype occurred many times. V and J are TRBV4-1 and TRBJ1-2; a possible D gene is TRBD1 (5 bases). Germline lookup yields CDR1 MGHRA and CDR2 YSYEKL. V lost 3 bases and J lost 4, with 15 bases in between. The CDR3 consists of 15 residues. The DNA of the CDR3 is TGCGCCAGCAGCCAGGCCGGACTGAGGGGCTATGGCTACACCTTC. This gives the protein CASSQAGLRGYGYTF.

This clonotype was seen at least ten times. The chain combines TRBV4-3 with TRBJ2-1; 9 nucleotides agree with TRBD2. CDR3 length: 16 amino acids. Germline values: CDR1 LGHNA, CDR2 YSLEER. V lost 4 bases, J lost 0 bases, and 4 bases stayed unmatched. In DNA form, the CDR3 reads TGCGCCAGCAGCCGAGCGGGGGGAAGCTCCTACAATGAGCAGTTCTTC. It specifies CASSRAGGSSYNEQFF.

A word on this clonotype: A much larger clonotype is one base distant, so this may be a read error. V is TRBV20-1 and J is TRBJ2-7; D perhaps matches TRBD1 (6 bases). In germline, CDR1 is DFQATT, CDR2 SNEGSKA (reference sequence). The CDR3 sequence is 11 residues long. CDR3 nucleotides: TGCAGCGCAGGGGTAGTTTACGAGCAGTACTTC. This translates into CSAGVVYEQYF.

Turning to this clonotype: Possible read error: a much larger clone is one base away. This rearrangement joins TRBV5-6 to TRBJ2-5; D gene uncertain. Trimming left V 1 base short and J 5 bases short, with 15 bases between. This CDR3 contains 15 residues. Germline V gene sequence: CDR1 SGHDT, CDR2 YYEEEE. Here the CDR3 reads CASSLLTVVGETQYF. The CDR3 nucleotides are TGTGCCAGCAGCTTGCTTACCGTGGTCGGGGAGACCCAGTACTTC.

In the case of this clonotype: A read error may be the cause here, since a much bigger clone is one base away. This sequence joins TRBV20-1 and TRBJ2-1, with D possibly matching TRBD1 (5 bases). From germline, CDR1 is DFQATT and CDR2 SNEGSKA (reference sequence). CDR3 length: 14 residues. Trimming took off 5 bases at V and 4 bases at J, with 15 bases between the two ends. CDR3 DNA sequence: TGCAGTGCTGGACAAGACAGCGATTACAATGAGCAGTTCTTC. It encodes CSAGQDSDYNEQFF.

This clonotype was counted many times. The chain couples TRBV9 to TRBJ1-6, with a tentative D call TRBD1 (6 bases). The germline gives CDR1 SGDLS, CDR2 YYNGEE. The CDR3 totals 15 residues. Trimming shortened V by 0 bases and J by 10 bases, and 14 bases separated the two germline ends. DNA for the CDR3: TGTGCCAGCAGCGTAGCGGCCGGGGGCTCATCACCCCTCCACTTT. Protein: CASSVAAGGSSPLHF.

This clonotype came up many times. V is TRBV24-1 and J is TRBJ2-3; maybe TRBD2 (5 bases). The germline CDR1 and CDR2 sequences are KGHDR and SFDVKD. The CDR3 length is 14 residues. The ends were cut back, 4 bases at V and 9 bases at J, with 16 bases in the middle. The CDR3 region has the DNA TGTGCCACCAGTGACCTGGACTCCCCCCGAACGCAGTATTTT. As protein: CATSDLDSPRTQYF.

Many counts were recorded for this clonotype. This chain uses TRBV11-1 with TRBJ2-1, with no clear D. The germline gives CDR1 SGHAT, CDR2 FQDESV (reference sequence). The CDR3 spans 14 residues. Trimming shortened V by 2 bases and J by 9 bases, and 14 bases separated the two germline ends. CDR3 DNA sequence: TGTGCCAGCAGCTTAAATCGGCCGATAGGTGAGCAGTTCTTC. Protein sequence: CASSLNRPIGEQFF. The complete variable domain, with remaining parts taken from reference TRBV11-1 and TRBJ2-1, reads EAEVAQSPRYKITEKSQAVAFWCDPISGHATLYWYRQILGQGPELLVQFQDESVVDDSQLPKDRFSAERLKGVDSTLKIQPAELGDSAMYLCASSLNRPIGEQFFGPGTRLTVL.

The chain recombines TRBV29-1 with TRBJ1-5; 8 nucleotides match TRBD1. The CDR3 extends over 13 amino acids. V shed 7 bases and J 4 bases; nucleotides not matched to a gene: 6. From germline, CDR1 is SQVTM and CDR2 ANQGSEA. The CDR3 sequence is CSATGQGNQPQHF. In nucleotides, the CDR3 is TGCAGCGCAACCGGACAGGGTAATCAGCCCCAGCATTTT.

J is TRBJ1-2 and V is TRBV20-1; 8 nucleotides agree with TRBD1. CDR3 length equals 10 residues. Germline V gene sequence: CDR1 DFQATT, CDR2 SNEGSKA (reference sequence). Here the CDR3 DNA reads TGCACTGGGACAGGTGGGGGCTACACCTTC. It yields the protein CTGTGGGYTF.

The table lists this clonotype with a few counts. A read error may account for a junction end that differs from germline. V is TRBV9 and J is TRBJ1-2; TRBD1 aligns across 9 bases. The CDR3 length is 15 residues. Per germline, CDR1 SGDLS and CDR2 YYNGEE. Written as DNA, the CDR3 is TGTGCCAGCAGCCCACTGGACAGGGGCGACTATGGCCACACCTTC. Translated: CASSPLDRGDYGHTF.

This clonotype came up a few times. The CDR3 is CASSDDFDGQYF. CDR3 sequence (DNA): TGCGCCAGCAGCGATGATTTCGACGGGCAGTACTTC. The chain is built from TRBV5-1 and TRBJ2-5, with D uncertain. The CDR3 totals 12 residues. Germline lookup yields CDR1 SGHRS and CDR2 YFSETQ. Trimming took 4 bases from V and 11 from J, leaving 15 bases between them. Combining the CDR3 with reference TRBV5-1 and TRBJ2-5 gives the whole variable domain KAGVTQTPRYLIKTRGQQVTLSCSPISGHRSVSWYQQTPGQGLQFLFEYFSETQRNKGNFPGRFSGRQFSNSRSEMNVSTLELGDSALYLCASSDDFDGQYFGPGTRLLVL.

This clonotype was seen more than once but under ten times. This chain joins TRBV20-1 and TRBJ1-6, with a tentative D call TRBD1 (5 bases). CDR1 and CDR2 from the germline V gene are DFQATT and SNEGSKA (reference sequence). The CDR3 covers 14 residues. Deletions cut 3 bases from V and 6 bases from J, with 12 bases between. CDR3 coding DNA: TGCAGTGCTAGGTCCCCAGGGAGTAATTCACCCCTCCACTTT. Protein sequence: CSARSPGSNSPLHF.

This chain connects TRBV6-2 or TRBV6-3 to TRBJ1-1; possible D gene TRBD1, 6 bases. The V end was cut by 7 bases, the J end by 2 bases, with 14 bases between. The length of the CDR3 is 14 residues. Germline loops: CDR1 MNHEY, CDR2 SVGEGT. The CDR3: CASTIDRINTEAFF. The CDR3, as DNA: TGTGCCAGCACAATTGACAGGATAAACACTGAAGCTTTCTTT.

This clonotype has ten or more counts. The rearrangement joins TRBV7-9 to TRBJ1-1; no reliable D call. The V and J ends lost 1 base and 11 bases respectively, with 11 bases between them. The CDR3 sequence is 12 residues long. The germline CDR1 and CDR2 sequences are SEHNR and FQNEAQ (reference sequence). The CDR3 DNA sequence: TGTGCCAGCAGCTTAGGGCCACTCAGGGCTTTCTTT. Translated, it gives CASSLGPLRAFF.

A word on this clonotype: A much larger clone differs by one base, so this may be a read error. CDR3 protein: CSARDEAQYF. CDR3 nucleotide sequence: TGCAGTGCTAGGGACGAGGCCCAGTACTTC. This chain uses TRBV20-1 with TRBJ2-5; unclear D gene. The CDR3 is 10 amino acids. Germline V gene lookup returns CDR1 DFQATT and CDR2 SNEGSKA (reference sequence). V lost 3 bases, J lost 9 bases, and 8 bases lay in between.

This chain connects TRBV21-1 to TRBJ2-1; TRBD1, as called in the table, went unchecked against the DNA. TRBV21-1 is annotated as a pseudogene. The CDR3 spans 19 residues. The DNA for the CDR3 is TGTGCCAGCAGCAAAGCTCGTCAGGGGCGCCCCCTCTTATACAATGAGCAGTTCTTC. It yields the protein CASSKARQGRPLLYNEQFF.